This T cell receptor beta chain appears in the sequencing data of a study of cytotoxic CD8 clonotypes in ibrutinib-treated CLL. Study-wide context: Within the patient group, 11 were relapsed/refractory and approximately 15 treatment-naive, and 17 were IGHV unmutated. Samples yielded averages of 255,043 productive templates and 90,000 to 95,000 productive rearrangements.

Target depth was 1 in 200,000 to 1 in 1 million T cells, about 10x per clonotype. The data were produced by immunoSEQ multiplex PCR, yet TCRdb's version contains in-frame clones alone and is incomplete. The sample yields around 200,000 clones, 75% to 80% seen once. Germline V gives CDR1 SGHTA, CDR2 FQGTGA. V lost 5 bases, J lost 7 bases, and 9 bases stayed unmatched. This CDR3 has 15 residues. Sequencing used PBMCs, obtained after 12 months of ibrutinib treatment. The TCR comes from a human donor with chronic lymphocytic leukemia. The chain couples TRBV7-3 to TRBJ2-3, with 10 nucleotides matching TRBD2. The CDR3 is CASSPFSGGANTQYF. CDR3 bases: TGTGCCAGCAGCCCGTTCAGCGGGGGGGCAAATACGCAGTATTTT.